The rows below give T cell receptor beta chains drawn from one sample of a study of blood T cells in healthy people across ages. MiXCR was run by TCRdb on the 5' RACE reads, yielding one entry per CDR3 protein. The sample has roughly 900,000 distinct CDR3 sequences; 25% to 35% are singletons. Sequenced sample: blood. These receptors all stem from a woman aged 80 or older in good health. Each CDR3 is given with its conserved first and last residue. The D gene is left open where the match is weak. Clone size appears in some rows only: once, few, many, or a class for an expanded clone.

d_call	clone_size	v_call	j_call	cdr3_aa	cdr3_nt
-	-	TRBV9	TRBJ2-5	CASSVGLLLRTYNEQYF	TGTGCCAGCAGCGTAGGTTTGCTGCTAAGGACCTACAATGAGCAGTACTTC
-	-	TRBV4-2	TRBJ2-5	CASRPGVGDPNEQYF	TGTGCCAGCAGACCGGGGGTGGGGGACCCTAATGAGCAGTACTTC
-	many	TRBV12-3/TRBV12-4	TRBJ2-3	CASSFGSVSADTQYF	TGTGCCAGCAGTTTCGGCAGCGTGAGCGCAGATACGCAGTATTTT
-	many	TRBV7-2	TRBJ2-1	CASSLGGRRIYNEQFF	TGTGCCAGCAGCTTAGGCGGAAGGAGAATATACAATGAGCAGTTCTTC
-	many	TRBV7-2	TRBJ1-2	CASTTDRTAGYTF	TGTGCCAGCACCACGGACAGAACTGCCGGCTACACCTTC
-	few	TRBV7-2	TRBJ2-5	CASRSPPNQGTQYF	TGTGCCAGCAGGTCCCCTCCCAACCAAGGGACCCAGTACTTC
-	-	TRBV6-1	TRBJ2-5	CASRETPWETQYF	TGTGCCAGCAGGGAAACCCCGTGGGAGACCCAGTACTTC
-	-	TRBV5-4	TRBJ2-5	CASSMGVRETQYF	TGTGCCAGCAGTATGGGGGTACGAGAGACCCAGTACTTC
TRBD1	many	TRBV7-9	TRBJ2-4	CASSLLSGQGSKNIQYF	TGTGCCAGCAGCTTATTGTCCGGACAGGGGTCCAAAAACATTCAGTACTTC
-	few	TRBV27	TRBJ1-1	CASNPTKGLNTEAFF	TGTGCCAGCAACCCGACAAAAGGGTTGAACACTGAAGCTTTCTTT
-	few	TRBV24-1	TRBJ1-2	CATSDSTGINYGYTF	TGTGCCACCAGTGACTCCACAGGGATAAACTATGGCTACACCTTC
-	-	TRBV6-5	TRBJ2-4	CASSYSPVLAKNIQYF	TGTGCCAGCAGTTACTCTCCGGTCCTAGCCAAAAACATTCAGTACTTC
-	few	TRBV30	TRBJ1-5	CAWSVSGHAAAQPQHF	TGTGCCTGGAGTGTATCGGGGCATGCGGCCGCTCAGCCCCAGCATTTT
-	few	TRBV7-2	TRBJ2-2	CASSQSFSLTGELFF	TGTGCCAGCAGCCAATCCTTCTCCCTCACCGGGGAGCTGTTTTTT
-	-	TRBV6-2/TRBV6-3	TRBJ1-1	CASSRRTAMNTEAFF	TGTGCCAGCAGTCGCCGGACGGCGATGAACACTGAAGCTTTCTTT
TRBD1	-	TRBV20-1	TRBJ2-5	CSAPSRNRGWGTQYF	TGCAGTGCTCCTTCCCGGAACAGGGGATGGGGGACCCAGTACTTC
-	many	TRBV7-2	TRBJ1-2	CASSLSRSNYGYTF	TGTGCCAGCAGCTTAAGCAGAAGTAACTATGGCTACACCTTC
TRBD1	many	TRBV6-2/TRBV6-3	TRBJ1-2	CASSDGQGAYGYTF	TGTGCCAGCAGCGATGGACAGGGGGCGTATGGCTACACCTTC
TRBD1	many	TRBV27	TRBJ2-6	CASSRRGLGANVLTF	TGTGCCAGCAGTCGTAGGGGGCTAGGGGCCAACGTCCTGACTTTC
-	many	TRBV29-1	TRBJ1-5	CSVADEMDQPQHF	TGCAGCGTTGCCGACGAAATGGATCAGCCCCAGCATTTT
-	few	TRBV6-2/TRBV6-3	TRBJ1-5	CASSYGGAGNQPQHF	TGTGCCAGCAGTTACGGTGGAGCAGGCAATCAGCCCCAGCATTTT
TRBD1	-	TRBV5-1	TRBJ1-1	CAGSLEGAGTEAFF	TGCGCCGGCAGCTTGGAGGGGGCAGGCACTGAAGCTTTCTTT